These 20 T cell receptor beta chains were all obtained from the same sample, sequenced in a study of cytomegalovirus exposure and HLA in healthy donors. PCR was performed using 60 Vbeta and 13 Jbeta primers. The method was immunoSEQ multiplex PCR; TCRdb's version includes in-frame clones alone and lacks a portion of them. The profile shows hundreds of thousands of clones, roughly two thirds of them singletons. What was sequenced was PBMCs. Every receptor here comes from a female donor in good health and CMV-seronegative.

This rearrangement joins TRBV6-5 to TRBJ1-1; 7 bases map to TRBD1. Germline V lookup: CDR1 MNHEY, CDR2 SVGAGI. The trim removed 8 bases at V and 0 bases at J, leaving 6 bases unmatched. The CDR3 is 14 residues long. In DNA form, the CDR3 reads TGTGCCAGCTGCCGGGGACAGATGAACACTGAAGCTTTCTTT. As protein: CASCRGQMNTEAFF.

This clone was observed a handful of times. This chain connects TRBV5-4 to TRBJ2-3; 7 bases line up with TRBD2. The CDR3 totals 14 residues. Per the germline V gene, CDR1 is SGHNT and CDR2 is YYREEE (reference sequence). V lost 0 bases and J lost 6; bases outside the gene matches: 4. The CDR3 bases are TGTGCCAGCAGCTTGGGACTAGCTCTGGATACGCAGTATTTT. This sequence encodes CASSLGLALDTQYF.

This clone came up a few times. Written as DNA, the CDR3 is TGTGCCAGCAGCCCGGACAGTACGACTTCCTACAATGAGCAGTTCTTC. Encoded protein: CASSPDSTTSYNEQFF. This chain joins TRBV7-3 and TRBJ2-1, with a possible D match to TRBD1 (6 bases). The CDR3 spans 16 residues. Trimming shortened V by 5 bases and J by 1 base, and 15 bases separated the two germline ends. In germline, CDR1 is SGHTA, CDR2 FQGTGA.

The genes are TRBV28 and TRBJ1-5; D may be TRBD1 (5 bases). Germline values: CDR1 MDHEN, CDR2 SYDVKM. The CDR3 totals 15 residues. V shed 5 bases and J shed 4 bases, with 15 bases lying between them. CDR3: CASSRQPGGNQPQHF. The CDR3 DNA reads as TGTGCCAGCAGTCGTCAGCCGGGGGGAAATCAGCCCCAGCATTTT.

This clone turned up a few times. The rearrangement links TRBV7-2 to TRBJ2-7; 10 positions match TRBD2. The CDR3 extends over 19 amino acids. Germline V gives CDR1 SGHTA, CDR2 FQGNSA. V dropped 0 bases and J dropped 0; count of bases not matched to a gene: 11. The CDR3 DNA reads as TGTGCCAGCAGCTTAGCGAGGGGCCCCGGGACTAGCGTCTCCTACGAGCAGTACTTC. This sequence encodes CASSLARGPGTSVSYEQYF. The full variable domain, rest sourced from reference TRBV7-2 and TRBJ2-7, is GAGVSQSPSNKVTEKGKDVELRCDPISGHTALYWYRQSLGQGLEFLIYFQGNSAPDKSGLPSDRFSAERTGGSVSTLTIQRTQQEDSAVYLCASSLARGPGTSVSYEQYFGPGTRLTVT.

The J gene is TRBJ1-1, the V gene TRBV4-1; D remains ambiguous. This CDR3 is built from 15 residues. Trimming removed 6 bases from V and 0 bases from J, with 14 bases in between. CDR1 and CDR2 from the germline V gene are MGHRA and YSYEKL. CDR3 region: CASSRGVTLNTEAFF. CDR3 nucleotides: TGCGCCAGCAGTCGTGGAGTTACTCTGAACACTGAAGCTTTCTTT.

V gene TRBV7-4 combines with J gene TRBJ2-7; D is uncertain. This CDR3 contains 10 residues. CDR1 SGHVT and CDR2 SQSDAQ come from the germline V gene. Trimming removed 2 bases at V and 6 bases at J, with 2 bases between. The CDR3 here is CASSLREQYF. The CDR3 DNA sequence: TGTGCCAGCAGCTTACGCGAGCAGTACTTC. The full variable domain, completed using reference TRBV7-4 and TRBJ2-7, is GAGVSQSPRYKVAKRGRDVALRCDSISGHVTLYWYRQTLGQGSEVLTYSQSDAQRDKSGRPSGRFSAERPERSVSTLKIQRTEQGDSAVYLCASSLREQYFGPGTRLTVT.

The V and J genes are TRBV6-5 and TRBJ1-5; a weak D match, TRBD1 (5 bases). V was cut by 0 bases and J by 4 bases, with 10 bases left in between. Per germline, CDR1 MNHEY and CDR2 SVGAGI. This CDR3 comprises 15 residues. This CDR3 reads CASSYSGDLNQPQHF. The CDR3 DNA is TGTGCCAGCAGTTACTCAGGGGATTTGAATCAGCCCCAGCATTTT.

A few counts support this clone. V and J are TRBV6-1 and TRBJ1-1, with D perhaps TRBD1 (5 bases). The germline CDR1 and CDR2 sequences are MNHNS and SASEGT. The CDR3 runs to 16 residues. Trimming took 0 bases from V and 2 from J, leaving 13 bases between them. CDR3 nucleotide sequence: TGTGCCAGCAGTGAAGCGCGATGGACAATCAACACTGAAGCTTTCTTT. Its protein is CASSEARWTINTEAFF.

This chain connects TRBV6-5 to TRBJ2-5; D possibly corresponds to TRBD2 (6 bases). Gene TRBJ2-7 matches the end of the DNA better, so the J call may be wrong. The CDR3 runs 14 residues. Germline V gene sequence: CDR1 MNHEY, CDR2 SVGAGI. CDR3 sequence (DNA): TGTGCCAGCAGTTACTCGACTCCGGGGGACGAGCAGTACTTC. Translating it yields CASSYSTPGDEQYF.

This clone has a handful of counts. The genes are TRBV11-2 and TRBJ2-7; TRBD1 aligns across 8 bases. Trimming at V came to 1 base and at J to 5 bases, leaving 7 bases not matched to a gene. This CDR3 has 15 residues. Per germline, CDR1 SGHAT and CDR2 FQNNGV. For the CDR3, the DNA is TGTGCCAGCAGCTTAGTTGGGCAGGGGGCCGACGAGCAGTACTTC. It yields the protein CASSLVGQGADEQYF.

J is TRBJ2-5 and V is TRBV5-1; weak D call: TRBD2 (5 bases). Germline assignment: CDR1 SGHRS and CDR2 YFSETQ. The V end was cut by 5 bases, the J end by 1 base, with 15 bases between. The CDR3 is made up of 15 amino acids. The CDR3 nucleotides are TGCGCCAGCAGTCTGTTCGGGAATATCCAAGAGACCCAGTACTTC. Residues: CASSLFGNIQETQYF.

The chain is built from TRBV18 and TRBJ1-5; D is possibly TRBD1 (6 bases). This CDR3 region has 14 residues. Germline CDR1 and CDR2: KGHSH and LQKENI. V lost 6 bases to trimming and J lost 7 bases, with 16 bases between them. DNA of the CDR3: TGTGCCAGCTCTCAAAACAGGGTTGGGCAGCCCCAGCATTTT. Its translation is CASSQNRVGQPQHF. The full variable domain, with the rest looked up from reference TRBV18 and TRBJ1-5, is NAGVMQNPRHLVRRRGQEARLRCSPMKGHSHVYWYRQLPEEGLKFMVYLQKENIIDESGMPKERFSAEFPKEGPSILRIQQVVRGDSAAYFCASSQNRVGQPQHFGDGTRLSIL.

The chain couples TRBV9 to TRBJ2-1, with 11 bases that match TRBD2. Trimming removed 1 base from V and 5 bases from J; junction bases left unmatched: 8. There are 17 residues in the CDR3. The germline gives CDR1 SGDLS, CDR2 YYNGEE. CDR3: CASSVNRLAGNNNEQFF. CDR3 DNA sequence: TGTGCCAGCAGCGTAAATAGACTAGCGGGAAACAACAATGAGCAGTTCTTC.

This clone was detected a few times. The chain uses TRBV28 and TRBJ2-5; D not resolved. The V gene lost 3 bases and the J gene lost 1 base, with 6 bases spanning the gap. The CDR3 consists of 13 residues. Germline V gene data show CDR1 as MDHEN and CDR2 as SYDVKM. The CDR3 protein is CASSFLVQETQYF. CDR3 DNA: TGTGCCAGCAGTTTCCTAGTCCAAGAGACCCAGTACTTC.

The J gene is TRBJ2-7, the V gene TRBV5-4, with D possibly being TRBD2 (5 bases). Trimming removed 3 bases from V and 7 bases from J, with 20 bases in between. The CDR3 length is 15 residues. In germline, CDR1 is SGHNT, CDR2 YYREEE (reference sequence). The CDR3 sequence: CASSSLASRRGEQYF. CDR3 DNA sequence: TGTGCCAGCAGCTCCCTCGCTAGCCGGAGAGGGGAGCAGTACTTC. Using reference TRBV5-4 and TRBJ2-7 for the parts outside the CDR3, the full variable domain is ETGVTQSPTHLIKTRGQQVTLRCSSQSGHNTVSWYQQALGQGPQFIFQYYREEENGRGNFPPRFSGLQFPNYSSELNVNALELDDSALYLCASSSLASRRGEQYFGPGTRLTVT.

The V and J genes are TRBV6-1 and TRBJ1-1, with D unresolved. The CDR3 covers 13 residues. CDR1 and CDR2 from the germline V gene are MNHNS and SASEGT. V was cut by 2 bases and J by 1 base, with 5 bases left in between. CDR3 bases: TGTGCCAGCAGTGAACTAGCGAACACTGAAGCTTTCTTT. As protein: CASSELANTEAFF.

This chain uses TRBV2 with TRBJ1-1; 8 bases fit TRBD1. Trimming cost V 7 bases and J 1 base; bases outside gene matches: 2. This CDR3 comprises 13 residues. Germline loops: CDR1 SNHLY, CDR2 FYNNEI. Written as DNA, the CDR3 is TGTGCCAGCAACGGACAGGGGAACACTGAAGCTTTCTTT. Encoded protein: CASNGQGNTEAFF. The entire variable domain, with the rest obtained from reference TRBV2 and TRBJ1-1, is as follows: EPEVTQTPSHQVTQMGQEVILRCVPISNHLYFYWYRQILGQKVEFLVSFYNNEISEKSEIFDDQFSVERPDGSNFTLKIRSTKLEDSAMYFCASNGQGNTEAFFGQGTRLTVV.

This clone was recorded once. The chain carries TRBV15 and TRBJ2-5; 9 bases map to TRBD2. The germline gives CDR1 LNHNV, CDR2 YYDKDF (reference sequence). The CDR3 sequence is 15 residues long. Unmatched junction bases numbered 2, after V lost 1 base and J lost 2 bases. CDR3 nucleotides: TGTGCCACCAGCAGAGGGGCGGGAGGGCAAGAGACCCAGTACTTC. It codes for CATSRGAGGQETQYF.

A note on this clone: The same CDR3 arises from other DNA sequences in this sample as well. The chain joins TRBV30 to TRBJ1-1; D is ambiguous. Trimming pared 0 bases from V and 7 bases from J, leaving 12 bases between. CDR1 is GTSNPN, CDR2 SVGIG, per germline (reference sequence). The CDR3 covers 13 residues. Here the CDR3 reads CAWSVPRADEAFF. The DNA of the CDR3 is TGTGCCTGGAGTGTACCCCGAGCCGATGAAGCTTTCTTT.